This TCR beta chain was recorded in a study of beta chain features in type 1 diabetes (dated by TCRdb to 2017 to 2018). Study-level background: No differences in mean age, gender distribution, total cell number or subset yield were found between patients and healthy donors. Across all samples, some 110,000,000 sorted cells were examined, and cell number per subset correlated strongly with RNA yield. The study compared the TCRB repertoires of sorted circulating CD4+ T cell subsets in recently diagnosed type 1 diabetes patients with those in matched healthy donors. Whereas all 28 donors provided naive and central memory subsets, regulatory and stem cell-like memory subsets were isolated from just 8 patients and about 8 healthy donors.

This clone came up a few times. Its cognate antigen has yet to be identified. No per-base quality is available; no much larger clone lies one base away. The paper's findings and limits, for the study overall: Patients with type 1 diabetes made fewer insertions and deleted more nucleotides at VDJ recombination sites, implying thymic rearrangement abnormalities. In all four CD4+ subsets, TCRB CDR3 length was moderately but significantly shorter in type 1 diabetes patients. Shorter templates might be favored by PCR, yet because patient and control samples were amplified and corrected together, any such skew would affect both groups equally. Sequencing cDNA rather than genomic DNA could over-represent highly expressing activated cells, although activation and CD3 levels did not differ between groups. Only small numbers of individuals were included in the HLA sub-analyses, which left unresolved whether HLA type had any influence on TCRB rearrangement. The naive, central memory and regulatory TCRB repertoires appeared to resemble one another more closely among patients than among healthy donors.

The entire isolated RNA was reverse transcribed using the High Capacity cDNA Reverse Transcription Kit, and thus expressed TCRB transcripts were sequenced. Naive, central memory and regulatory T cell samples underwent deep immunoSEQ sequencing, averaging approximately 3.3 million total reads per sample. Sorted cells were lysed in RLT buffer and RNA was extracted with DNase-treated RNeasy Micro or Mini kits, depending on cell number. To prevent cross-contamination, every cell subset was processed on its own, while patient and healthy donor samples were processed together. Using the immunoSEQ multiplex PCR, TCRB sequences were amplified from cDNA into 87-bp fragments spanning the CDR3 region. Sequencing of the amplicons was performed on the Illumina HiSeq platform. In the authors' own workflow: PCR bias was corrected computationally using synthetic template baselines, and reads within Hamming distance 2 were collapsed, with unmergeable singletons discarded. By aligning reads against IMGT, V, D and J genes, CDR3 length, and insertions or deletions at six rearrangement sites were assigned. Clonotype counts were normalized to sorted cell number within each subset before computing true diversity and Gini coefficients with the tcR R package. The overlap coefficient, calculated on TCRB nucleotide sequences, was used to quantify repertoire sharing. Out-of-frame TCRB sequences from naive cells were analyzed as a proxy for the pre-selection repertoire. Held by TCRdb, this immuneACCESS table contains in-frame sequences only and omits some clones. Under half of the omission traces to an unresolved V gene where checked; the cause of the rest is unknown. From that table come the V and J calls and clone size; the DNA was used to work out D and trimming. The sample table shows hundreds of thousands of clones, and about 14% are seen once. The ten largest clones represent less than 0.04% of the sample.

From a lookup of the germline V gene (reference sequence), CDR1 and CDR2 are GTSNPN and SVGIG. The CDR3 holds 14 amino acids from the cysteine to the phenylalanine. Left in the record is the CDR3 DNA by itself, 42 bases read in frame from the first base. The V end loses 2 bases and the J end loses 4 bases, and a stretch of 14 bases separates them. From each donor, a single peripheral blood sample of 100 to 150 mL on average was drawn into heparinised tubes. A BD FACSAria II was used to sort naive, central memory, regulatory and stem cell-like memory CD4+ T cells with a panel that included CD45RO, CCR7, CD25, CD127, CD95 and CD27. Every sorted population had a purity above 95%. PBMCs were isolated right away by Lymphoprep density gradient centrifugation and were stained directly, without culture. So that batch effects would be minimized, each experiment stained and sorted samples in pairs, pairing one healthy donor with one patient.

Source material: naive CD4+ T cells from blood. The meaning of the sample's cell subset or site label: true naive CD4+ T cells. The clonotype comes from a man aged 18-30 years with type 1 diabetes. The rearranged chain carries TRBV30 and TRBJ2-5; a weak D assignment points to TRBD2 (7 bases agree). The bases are TGTGCCTGGAGTAACGCGGGGGCGCGAGAGACCCAGTACTTC. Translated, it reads CAWSNAGARETQYF.